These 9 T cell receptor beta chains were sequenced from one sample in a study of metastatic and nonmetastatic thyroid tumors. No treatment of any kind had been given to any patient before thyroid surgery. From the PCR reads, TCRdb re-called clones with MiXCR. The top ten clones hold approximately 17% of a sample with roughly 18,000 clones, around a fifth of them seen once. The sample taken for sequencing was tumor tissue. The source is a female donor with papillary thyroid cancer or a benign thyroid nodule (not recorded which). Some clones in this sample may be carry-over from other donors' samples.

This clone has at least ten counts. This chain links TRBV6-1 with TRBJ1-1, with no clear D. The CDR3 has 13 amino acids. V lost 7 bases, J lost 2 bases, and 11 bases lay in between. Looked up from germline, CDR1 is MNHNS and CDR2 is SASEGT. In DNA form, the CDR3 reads TGTGCCAGCATTTTCTCGCACAACACTGAAGCTTTCTTT. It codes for CASIFSHNTEAFF.

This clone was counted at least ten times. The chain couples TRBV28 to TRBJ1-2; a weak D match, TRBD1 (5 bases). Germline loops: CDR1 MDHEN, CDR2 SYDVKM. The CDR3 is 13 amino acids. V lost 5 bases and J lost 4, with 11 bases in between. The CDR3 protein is CASSTGGAYGYTF. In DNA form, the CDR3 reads TGTGCCAGCAGTACCGGAGGGGCCTATGGCTACACCTTC.

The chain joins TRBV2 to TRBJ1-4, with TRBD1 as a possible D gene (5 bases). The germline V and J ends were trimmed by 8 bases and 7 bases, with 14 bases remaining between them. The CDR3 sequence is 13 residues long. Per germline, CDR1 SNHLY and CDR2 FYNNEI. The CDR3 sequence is CASGGGRAEKLFF. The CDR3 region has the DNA TGTGCCAGCGGGGGGGGTAGAGCTGAAAAACTGTTTTTT.

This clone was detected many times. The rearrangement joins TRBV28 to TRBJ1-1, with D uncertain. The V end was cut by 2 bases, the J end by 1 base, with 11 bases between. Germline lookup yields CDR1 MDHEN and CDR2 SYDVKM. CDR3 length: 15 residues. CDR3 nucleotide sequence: TGTGCCAGCAGTTTAGGTGGCAGGTCGAACACTGAAGCTTTCTTT. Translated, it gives CASSLGGRSNTEAFF.

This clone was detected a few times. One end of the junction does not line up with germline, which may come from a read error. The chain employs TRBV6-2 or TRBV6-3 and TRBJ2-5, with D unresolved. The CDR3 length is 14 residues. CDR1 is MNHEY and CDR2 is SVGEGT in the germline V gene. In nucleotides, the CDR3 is TGTGCCAGCAGTTATTGGCACCAAGAAGATACCCAGTACTTC. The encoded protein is CASSYWHQEDTQYF.

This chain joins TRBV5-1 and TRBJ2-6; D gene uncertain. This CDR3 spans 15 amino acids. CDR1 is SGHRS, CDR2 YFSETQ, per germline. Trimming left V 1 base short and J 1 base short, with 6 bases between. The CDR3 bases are TGCGCCAGCAGCTTGTTGTGGTCTGGGGCCAACGTCCTGACTTTC. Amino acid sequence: CASSLLWSGANVLTF.

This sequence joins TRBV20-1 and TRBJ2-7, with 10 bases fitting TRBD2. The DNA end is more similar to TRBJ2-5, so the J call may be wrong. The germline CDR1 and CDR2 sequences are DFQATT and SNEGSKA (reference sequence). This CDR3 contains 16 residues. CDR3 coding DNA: TGCAGTGCTTCGGATGGGACTAGCGCTCATAAAGAGACCCAGTACTTC. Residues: CSASDGTSAHKETQYF.

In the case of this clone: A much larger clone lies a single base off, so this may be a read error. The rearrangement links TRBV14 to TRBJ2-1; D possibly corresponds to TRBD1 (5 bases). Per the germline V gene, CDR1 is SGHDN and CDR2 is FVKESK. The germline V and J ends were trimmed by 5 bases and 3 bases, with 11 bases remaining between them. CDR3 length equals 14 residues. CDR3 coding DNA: TGTGCCAGCAGCTCAAAGGGGTACTACAATGAGCAGTTCTTC. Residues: CASSSKGYYNEQFF.

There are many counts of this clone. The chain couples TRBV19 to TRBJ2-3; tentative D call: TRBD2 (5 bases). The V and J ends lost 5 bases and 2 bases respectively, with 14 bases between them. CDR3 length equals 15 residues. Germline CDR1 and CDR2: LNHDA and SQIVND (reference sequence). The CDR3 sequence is CASSVSLDLTDTQYF. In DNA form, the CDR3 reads TGTGCCAGTAGTGTATCACTAGACCTCACAGATACGCAGTATTTT.